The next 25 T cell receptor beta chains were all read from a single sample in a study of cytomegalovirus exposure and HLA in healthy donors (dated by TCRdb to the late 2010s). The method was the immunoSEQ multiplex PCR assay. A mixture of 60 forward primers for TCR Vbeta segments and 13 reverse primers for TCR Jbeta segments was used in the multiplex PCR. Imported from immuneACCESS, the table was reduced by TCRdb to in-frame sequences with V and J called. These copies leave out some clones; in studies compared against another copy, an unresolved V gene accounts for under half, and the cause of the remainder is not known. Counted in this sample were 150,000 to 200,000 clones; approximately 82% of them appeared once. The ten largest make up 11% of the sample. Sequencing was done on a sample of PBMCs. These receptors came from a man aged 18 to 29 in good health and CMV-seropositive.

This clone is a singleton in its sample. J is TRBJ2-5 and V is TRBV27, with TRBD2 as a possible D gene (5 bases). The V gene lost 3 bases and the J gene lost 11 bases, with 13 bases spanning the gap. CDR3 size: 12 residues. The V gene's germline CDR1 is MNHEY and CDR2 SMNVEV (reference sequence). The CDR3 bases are TGTGCCAGCAGTTTCCTCCCTTGGGAGCAGTACTTC. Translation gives CASSFLPWEQYF.

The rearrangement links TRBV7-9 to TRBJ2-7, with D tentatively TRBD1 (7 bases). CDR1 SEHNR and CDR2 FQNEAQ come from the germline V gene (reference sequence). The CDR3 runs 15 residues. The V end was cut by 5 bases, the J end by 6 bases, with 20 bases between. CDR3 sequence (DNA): TGTGCCAGCAGCGGAGGGGTTCCGGGACAGATCGAGCAGTACTTC. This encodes CASSGGVPGQIEQYF.

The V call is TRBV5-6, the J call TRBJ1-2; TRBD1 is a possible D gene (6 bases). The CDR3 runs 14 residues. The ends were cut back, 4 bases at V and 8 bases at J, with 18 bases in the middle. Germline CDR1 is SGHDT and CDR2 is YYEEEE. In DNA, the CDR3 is TGTGCCAGCAGCCAAGCAGGGGTTAGGCGCGGCTACACCTTC. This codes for CASSQAGVRRGYTF. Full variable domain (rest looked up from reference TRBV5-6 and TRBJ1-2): DAGVTQSPTHLIKTRGQQVTLRCSPKSGHDTVSWYQQALGQGPQFIFQYYEEEERQRGNFPDRFSGHQFPNYSSELNVNALLLGDSALYLCASSQAGVRRGYTFGSGTRLTVV.

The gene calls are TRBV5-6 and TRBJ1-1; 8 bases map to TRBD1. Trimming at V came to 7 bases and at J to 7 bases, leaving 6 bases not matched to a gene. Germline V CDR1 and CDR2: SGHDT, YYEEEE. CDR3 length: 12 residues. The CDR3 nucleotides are TGTGCCAGCGGATTCGGGACAGGTGAAGCTTTCTTT. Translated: CASGFGTGEAFF. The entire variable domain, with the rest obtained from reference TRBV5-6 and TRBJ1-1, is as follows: DAGVTQSPTHLIKTRGQQVTLRCSPKSGHDTVSWYQQALGQGPQFIFQYYEEEERQRGNFPDRFSGHQFPNYSSELNVNALLLGDSALYLCASGFGTGEAFFGQGTRLTVV.

CDR3: CASSPTDTEAFF. Written as DNA, the CDR3 is TGTGCCAGTTCCCCGACAGACACTGAAGCTTTCTTT. The chain is built from TRBV6-5 and TRBJ1-1; the D gene is possibly TRBD1 (5 bases). Germline V gene lookup returns CDR1 MNHEY and CDR2 SVGAGI. The V and J ends lost 9 bases and 3 bases respectively, with 11 bases between them. CDR3 length: 12 residues.

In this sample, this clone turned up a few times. The CDR3 region has the DNA TGTGCCAGCAGAAGCGCGGGAGCAAAGTACAATGAGCAGTTCTTC. Its translation is CASRSAGAKYNEQFF. The J gene is TRBJ2-1, the V gene TRBV27; 7 nucleotides agree with TRBD2. The J segment lost 4 bases and the V segment lost 6 bases, leaving 9 bases of the junction unmatched. The CDR3 contains 15 residues. Germline loops: CDR1 MNHEY, CDR2 SMNVEV (reference sequence).

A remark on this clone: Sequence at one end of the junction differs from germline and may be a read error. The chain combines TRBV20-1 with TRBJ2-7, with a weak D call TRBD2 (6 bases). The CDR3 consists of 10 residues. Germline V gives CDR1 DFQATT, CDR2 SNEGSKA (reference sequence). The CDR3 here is CSARRDWILF. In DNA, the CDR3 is TGCAGTGCTAGAAGGGACTGGATCCTCTTC.

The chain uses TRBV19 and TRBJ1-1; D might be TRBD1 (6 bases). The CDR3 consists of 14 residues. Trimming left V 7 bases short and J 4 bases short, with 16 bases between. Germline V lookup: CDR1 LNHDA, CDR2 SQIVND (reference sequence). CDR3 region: CASMGLVGGTEAFF. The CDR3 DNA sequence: TGTGCCAGTATGGGTCTGGTAGGGGGCACTGAAGCTTTCTTT.

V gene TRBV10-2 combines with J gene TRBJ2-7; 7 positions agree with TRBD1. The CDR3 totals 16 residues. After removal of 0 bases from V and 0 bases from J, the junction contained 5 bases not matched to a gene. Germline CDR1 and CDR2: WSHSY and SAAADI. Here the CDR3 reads CASSESKGALSYEQYF. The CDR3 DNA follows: TGCGCCAGCAGTGAGTCGAAGGGGGCCCTCTCCTACGAGCAGTACTTC.

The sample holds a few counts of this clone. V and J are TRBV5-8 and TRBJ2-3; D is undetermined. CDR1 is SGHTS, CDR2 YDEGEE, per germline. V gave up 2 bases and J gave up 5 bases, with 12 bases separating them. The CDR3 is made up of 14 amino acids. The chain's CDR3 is CASSFFGQVDTQYF. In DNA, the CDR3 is TGTGCCAGCAGCTTTTTCGGCCAGGTAGATACGCAGTATTTT.

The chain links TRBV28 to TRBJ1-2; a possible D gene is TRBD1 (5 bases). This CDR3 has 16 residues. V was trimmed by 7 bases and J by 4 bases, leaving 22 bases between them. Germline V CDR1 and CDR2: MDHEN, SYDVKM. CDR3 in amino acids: CASIALGGSLSYGYTF. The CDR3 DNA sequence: TGTGCCAGCATTGCGTTGGGGGGGTCTTTAAGCTATGGCTACACCTTC.

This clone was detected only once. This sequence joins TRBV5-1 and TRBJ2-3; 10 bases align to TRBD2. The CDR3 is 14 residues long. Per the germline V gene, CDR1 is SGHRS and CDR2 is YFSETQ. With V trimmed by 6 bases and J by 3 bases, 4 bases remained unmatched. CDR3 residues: CASNQREGTDTQYF. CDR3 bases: TGCGCCAGCAATCAGCGGGAGGGGACAGATACGCAGTATTTT. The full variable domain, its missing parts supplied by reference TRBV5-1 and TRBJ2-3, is KAGVTQTPRYLIKTRGQQVTLSCSPISGHRSVSWYQQTPGQGLQFLFEYFSETQRNKGNFPGRFSGRQFSNSRSEMNVSTLELGDSALYLCASNQREGTDTQYFGPGTRLTVL.

CDR3 residues: CASSFRTVGTGYTGELFF. The CDR3 coding sequence is TGTGCCAGCAGTTTCCGGACGGTCGGGACAGGATACACCGGGGAGCTGTTTTTT. The chain couples TRBV27 to TRBJ2-2; 8 bases line up with TRBD1. The CDR3 has 18 residues. Germline V gene lookup returns CDR1 MNHEY and CDR2 SMNVEV (reference sequence). Unmatched junction bases numbered 12, after V lost 3 bases and J lost 3 bases.

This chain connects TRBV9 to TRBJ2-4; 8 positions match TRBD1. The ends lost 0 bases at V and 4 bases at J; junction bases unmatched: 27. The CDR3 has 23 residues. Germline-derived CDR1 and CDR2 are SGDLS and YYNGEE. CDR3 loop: CASSVAISFAQGAGARGKNIQYF. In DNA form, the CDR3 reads TGTGCCAGCAGCGTAGCCATTTCATTCGCCCAGGGGGCTGGAGCGAGGGGTAAAAACATTCAGTACTTC.

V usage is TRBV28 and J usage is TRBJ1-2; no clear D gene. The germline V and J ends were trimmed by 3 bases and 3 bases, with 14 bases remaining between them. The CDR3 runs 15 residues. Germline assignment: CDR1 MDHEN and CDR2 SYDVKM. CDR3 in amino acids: CASSFLREYDYGYTF. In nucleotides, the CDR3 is TGTGCCAGCAGTTTTTTGAGGGAGTATGACTATGGCTACACCTTC.

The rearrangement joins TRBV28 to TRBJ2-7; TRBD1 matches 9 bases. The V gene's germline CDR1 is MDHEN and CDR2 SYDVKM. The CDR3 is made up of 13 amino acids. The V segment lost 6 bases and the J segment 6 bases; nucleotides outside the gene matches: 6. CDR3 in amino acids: CASSREDRGEQYF. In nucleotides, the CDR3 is TGTGCCAGCAGCCGGGAGGACAGGGGCGAGCAGTACTTC.

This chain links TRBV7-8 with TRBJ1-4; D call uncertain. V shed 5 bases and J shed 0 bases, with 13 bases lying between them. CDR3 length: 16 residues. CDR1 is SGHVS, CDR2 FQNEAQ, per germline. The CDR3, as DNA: TGTGCCAGCAGCCCTCAAAGCGGTGCAACTAATGAAAAACTGTTTTTT. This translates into CASSPQSGATNEKLFF.

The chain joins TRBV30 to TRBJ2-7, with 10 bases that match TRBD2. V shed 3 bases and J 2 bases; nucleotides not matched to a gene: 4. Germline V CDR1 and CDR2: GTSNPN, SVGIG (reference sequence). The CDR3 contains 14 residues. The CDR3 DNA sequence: TGTGCCTGGAGGGGAGCGGGAGGGACCTACGAGCAGTACTTC. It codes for CAWRGAGGTYEQYF.

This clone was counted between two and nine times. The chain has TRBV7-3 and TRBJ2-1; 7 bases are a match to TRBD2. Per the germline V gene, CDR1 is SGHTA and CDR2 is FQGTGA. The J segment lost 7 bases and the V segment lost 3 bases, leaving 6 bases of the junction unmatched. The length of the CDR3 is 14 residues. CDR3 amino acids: CASSLGGGINEQFF. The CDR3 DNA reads TGTGCCAGCAGCTTGGGGGGAGGGATAAATGAGCAGTTCTTC.

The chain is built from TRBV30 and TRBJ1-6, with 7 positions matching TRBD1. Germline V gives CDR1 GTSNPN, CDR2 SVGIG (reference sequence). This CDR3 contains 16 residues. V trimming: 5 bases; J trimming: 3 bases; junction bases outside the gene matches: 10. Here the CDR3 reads CAWGVPGQHYNSPLHF. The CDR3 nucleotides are TGTGCCTGGGGGGTACCGGGACAGCACTATAATTCACCCCTCCACTTT. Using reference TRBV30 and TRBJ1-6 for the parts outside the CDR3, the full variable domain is SQTIHQWPATLVQPVGSPLSLECTVEGTSNPNLYWYRQAAGRGLQLLFYSVGIGQISSEVPQNLSASRPQDRQFILSSKKLLLSDSGFYLCAWGVPGQHYNSPLHFGNGTRLTVT.

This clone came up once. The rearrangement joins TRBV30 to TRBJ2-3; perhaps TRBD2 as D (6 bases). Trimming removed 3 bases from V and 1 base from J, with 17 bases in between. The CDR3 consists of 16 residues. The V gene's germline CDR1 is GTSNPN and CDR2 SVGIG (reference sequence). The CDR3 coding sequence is TGTGCCTGGAGCGCGAAGGAGGGGAGCGGCACAGATACGCAGTATTTT. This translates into CAWSAKEGSGTDTQYF.

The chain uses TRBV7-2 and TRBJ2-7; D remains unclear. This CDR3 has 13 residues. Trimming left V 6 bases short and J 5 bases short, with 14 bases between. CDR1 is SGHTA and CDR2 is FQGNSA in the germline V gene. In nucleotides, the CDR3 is TGTGCCAGCAGTAATCAGGTTTTGGACGAGCAGTACTTC. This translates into CASSNQVLDEQYF. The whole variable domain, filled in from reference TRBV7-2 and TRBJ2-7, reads GAGVSQSPSNKVTEKGKDVELRCDPISGHTALYWYRQSLGQGLEFLIYFQGNSAPDKSGLPSDRFSAERTGGSVSTLTIQRTQQEDSAVYLCASSNQVLDEQYFGPGTRLTVT.

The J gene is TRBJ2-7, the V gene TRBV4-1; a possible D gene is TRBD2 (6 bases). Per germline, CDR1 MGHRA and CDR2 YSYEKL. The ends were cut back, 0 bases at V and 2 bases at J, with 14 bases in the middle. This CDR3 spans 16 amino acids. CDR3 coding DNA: TGCGCCAGCAGCCAAGATCCGGGGACTCAGGCCTACGAGCAGTACTTC. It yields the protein CASSQDPGTQAYEQYF.

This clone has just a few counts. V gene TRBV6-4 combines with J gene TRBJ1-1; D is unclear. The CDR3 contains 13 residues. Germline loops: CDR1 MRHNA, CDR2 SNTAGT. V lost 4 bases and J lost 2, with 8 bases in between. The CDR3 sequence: CASSVGENTEAFF. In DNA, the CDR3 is TGTGCCAGCAGTGTGGGAGAAAACACTGAAGCTTTCTTT.

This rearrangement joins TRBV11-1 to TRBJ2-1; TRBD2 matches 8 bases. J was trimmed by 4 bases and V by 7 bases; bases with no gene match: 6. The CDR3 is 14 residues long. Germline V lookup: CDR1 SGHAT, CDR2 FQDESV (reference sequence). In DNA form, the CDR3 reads TGTGCCAGCAACCGGGGGGGAGTTTACAATGAGCAGTTCTTC. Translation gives CASNRGGVYNEQFF.